Listed here are 6 T cell receptor beta chains from one sample, sequenced in a study of shared clonotypes between healthy human individuals. The data were produced by immunoSEQ multiplex PCR, yet TCRdb's version contains in-frame clones alone and is incomplete. The sample contains 550,000 to 850,000 clones, 72% of which appear only once. Sequenced sample: memory CD4+ T cells sorted from blood. The subset is: CD45RA-negative fraction. Source of these receptors: a woman under 40 in good health.

Only one count was recorded for this clone. The rearrangement joins TRBV5-8 to TRBJ2-1; 13 bases align to TRBD2. The CDR3 sequence is 16 residues long. Losses at the gene ends were 4 bases for V and 5 bases for J; bases not matched to a gene: 6. Germline V CDR1 and CDR2: SGHTS, YDEGEE. CDR3 sequence (DNA): TGTGCCAGCAGCCCGGGACTAGCGGGACGTGACAATGAGCAGTTCTTC. Protein: CASSPGLAGRDNEQFF. Drawing the rest from reference TRBV5-8 and TRBJ2-1, the complete variable domain is EAGVTQSPTHLIKTRGQQATLRCSPISGHTSVYWYQQALGLGLQFLLWYDEGEERNRGNFPPRFSGRQFPNYSSELNVNALELEDSALYLCASSPGLAGRDNEQFFGPGTRLTVL.

This chain uses TRBV6-5 with TRBJ1-1; no definite D call. Trimming pared 0 bases from V and 2 bases from J, leaving 7 bases between. From germline, CDR1 is MNHEY and CDR2 SVGAGI. CDR3 size: 14 residues. Here the CDR3 reads CASSYSSLNTEAFF. CDR3 sequence (DNA): TGTGCCAGCAGTTACTCGTCGCTTAACACTGAAGCTTTCTTT.

The J gene is TRBJ1-5, the V gene TRBV10-1; a possible D gene is TRBD1 (5 bases). Germline assignment: CDR1 WNHNN and CDR2 SYGVQD (reference sequence). Trimming cost V 5 bases and J 4 bases, with 18 bases left between them. This CDR3 contains 16 residues. In DNA, the CDR3 is TGCGCCAGCAGTTCCCAGCGGGGGGATTGGAATCAGCCCCAGCATTTT. Amino acid sequence: CASSSQRGDWNQPQHF.

The rearrangement uses TRBV18 and TRBJ2-2; either TRBD1 or TRBD2 may supply D (5 bases each). The CDR3 extends over 18 amino acids. Germline V CDR1 and CDR2: KGHSH, LQKENI. Trimming shortened V by 3 bases and J by 4 bases, and 21 bases separated the two germline ends. The CDR3 nucleotides read TGTGCCAGCTCACCTCAGGGACGGCGATTTCAGGGCACCGGGGAGCTGTTTTTT. It codes for CASSPQGRRFQGTGELFF.

This chain connects TRBV6-1 to TRBJ1-5; D ambiguous. Germline lookup yields CDR1 MNHNS and CDR2 SASEGT. The CDR3 covers 14 residues. V lost 6 bases to trimming and J lost 4 bases, with 13 bases between them. CDR3 sequence reads: CASSAGGLNQPQHF. CDR3 DNA sequence: TGTGCCAGCAGCGCAGGAGGACTTAATCAGCCCCAGCATTTT.

The chain carries TRBV18 and TRBJ2-1, with a weak D call TRBD1 (7 bases). Germline CDR1 is KGHSH and CDR2 is LQKENI. The CDR3 spans 14 residues. V dropped 6 bases and J dropped 6 bases, with 15 bases sitting between them. CDR3 region: CASSPIQGGNEQFF. The CDR3 nucleotides read TGTGCCAGCTCCCCTATTCAGGGGGGCAATGAGCAGTTCTTC.